This T cell receptor beta chain stems from a study of tumor-infiltrating lymphocytes in oesophageal squamous cell carcinoma. One entry per CDR3 protein, called by TCRdb with MiXCR from the PCR reads. Of fewer than 20,000 distinct CDR3 sequences listed, roughly 43% were seen once; the top ten hold 13%. V shed 0 bases and J shed 8 bases, with 13 bases lying between them. This CDR3 is 15 amino acids long. CDR1 is LNHNV and CDR2 is YYDKDF in the germline V gene (reference sequence). The clonotype comes from a male donor with esophageal squamous cell carcinoma. What was sequenced was normal esophageal tissue next to the tumor. The rearrangement uses TRBV15 and TRBJ1-4, with D uncertain. Here the CDR3 reads CATSRDNGIWEKLFF. The CDR3 DNA reads TGTGCCACCAGCAGAGATAACGGGATTTGGGAAAAACTGTTTTTT.